This is a list of T cell receptor beta chains from one sample in a study of cytomegalovirus exposure and HLA in healthy donors. Data came from immunoSEQ multiplex PCR; TCRdb stores just in-frame clones and leaves some out. The data show 110,000 or so clones, roughly 80% seen once. The sequencing input was PBMCs. The receptor set was obtained from a woman aged 40 to 55 in good health and CMV-seropositive. The CDR3 runs from the conserved cysteine through the conserved F or W. A D gene is named only where the DNA matches it firmly. The size entry is marked missing in some rows and otherwise reads once, few, many or a size class.

.	.	TRBJ2-7	TRBV29-1	CSVGQTLGHEQYF	TGCAGCGTTGGGCAGACCTTGGGGCACGAGCAGTACTTC
.	TRBD1	TRBJ1-2	TRBV5-1	CASSSVGTGNYGYTF	TGCGCCAGCAGCTCAGTCGGGACAGGAAACTATGGCTACACCTTC
.	.	TRBJ1-1	TRBV5-1	CASSRGDRPNTEAFF	TGCGCCAGCAGCCGGGGCGACAGGCCTAACACTGAAGCTTTCTTT
.	.	TRBJ1-1	TRBV5-1	CASSLGAGNTEAFF	TGCGCCAGCAGCTTGGGCGCGGGGAACACTGAAGCTTTCTTT
.	.	TRBJ1-1	TRBV6-5	CASSYRTLRDTEAFF	TGTGCCAGCAGTTATAGGACCCTGAGGGACACTGAAGCTTTCTTT
.	TRBD2	TRBJ2-7	TRBV7-9	CASSLIGGAYEQYF	TGTGCCAGCAGCTTAATCGGGGGGGCCTACGAGCAGTACTTC
.	.	TRBJ2-4	TRBV6-1	CASSDRRRLAKNIQYF	TGTGCCAGCAGTGACCGACGGAGATTAGCCAAAAACATTCAGTACTTC
few	TRBD1	TRBJ2-3	TRBV6-4	CASSDPNRGETDTQYF	TGTGCCAGCAGTGACCCGAACAGGGGCGAAACAGATACGCAGTATTTT
.	TRBD2	TRBJ2-1	TRBV2	CASSSGSGGAQDTKQFF	TGTGCCAGCAGTTCTGGTAGCGGGGGGGCCCAGGATACAAAGCAGTTCTTC
few	TRBD2	TRBJ2-7	TRBV18	CASSPTSGRDYEQYF	TGTGCCAGCTCACCTACTAGCGGGAGGGACTACGAGCAGTACTTC
.	TRBD1	TRBJ1-2	TRBV28	CASSALRGGQGSLGGYTF	TGTGCCAGCAGTGCGCTTCGCGGGGGACAGGGAAGCCTGGGTGGCTACACCTTC
.	.	TRBJ2-7	TRBV7-2	CASSLAAASVPHYEQYF	TGTGCCAGCAGCTTAGCTGCGGCTAGCGTCCCCCACTACGAGCAGTACTTC
.	TRBD2	TRBJ2-2	TRBV15	CATSILVGRAAGELFF	TGTGCCACCAGCATCCTAGTGGGGAGGGCCGCCGGGGAGCTGTTTTTT
.	TRBD2	TRBJ2-7	TRBV14	CASSQDPGGSYEQYF	TGTGCCAGCAGCCAAGATCCCGGGGGGTCCTACGAGCAGTACTTC
once	.	TRBJ2-3	TRBV7-8	CASSPGRGLSTDTQYF	TGTGCCAGCAGCCCGGGGCGGGGTTTAAGCACAGATACGCAGTATTTT
once	TRBD1	TRBJ1-2	TRBV6-5	CASSFSRGNYGYTF	TGTGCCAGCAGTTTTAGCAGGGGGAACTATGGCTACACCTTC
.	.	TRBJ1-4	TRBV11-2	CASSLIPGNPEKLFF	TGTGCCAGCAGCTTAATCCCCGGTAACCCTGAAAAACTGTTTTTT
.	TRBD1	TRBJ1-1	TRBV5-1	CASSDMTGGTEAFF	TGCGCCAGCAGCGATATGACAGGGGGCACTGAAGCTTTCTTT
few	TRBD1	TRBJ1-2	TRBV28	CASSGGTGVSGGYTF	TGTGCCAGCAGCGGAGGGACAGGGGTATCGGGTGGCTACACCTTC
.	TRBD2	TRBJ2-3	TRBV4-2	CASSPRTSGGSDTQYF	TGTGCCAGCAGCCCGCGGACTAGCGGGGGTTCAGATACGCAGTATTTT
.	TRBD1	TRBJ1-1	TRBV2	CASSFLQGGLGAFF	TGTGCCAGCAGTTTCCTACAGGGGGGATTAGGAGCTTTCTTT
.	TRBD2	TRBJ2-3	TRBV5-6	CASSPQTSGKPWDTQYF	TGTGCCAGCAGCCCGCAGACTAGCGGTAAGCCATGGGATACGCAGTATTTT
.	TRBD1	TRBJ1-1	TRBV5-5	CASRRQGHTEAFF	TGTGCCAGCAGACGACAGGGCCACACTGAAGCTTTCTTT
few	.	TRBJ1-1	TRBV11-3	CASSSSGGTNTEAFF	TGTGCCAGCAGCTCATCGGGGGGTACGAACACTGAAGCTTTCTTT